Presented here are 26 T cell receptor beta chains from one specimen sequenced in a study of blood T cell repertoires in COVID-19. The assay was immunoSEQ multiplex PCR, and TCRdb's table has in-frame clones only and misses some. The sample has roughly 150,000 clones, over 80% seen once. The source material was PBMCs or T cells enriched from blood (not recorded which). The receptors were gathered from a middle-aged woman who had recovered from COVID-19.

This rearrangement joins TRBV7-9 to TRBJ2-1, with 7 bases matching TRBD1. Germline V gene lookup returns CDR1 SEHNR and CDR2 FQNEAQ (reference sequence). CDR3 length: 15 residues. With V trimmed by 5 bases and J by 3 bases, 7 bases remained unmatched. The CDR3 region has the DNA TGTGCCAGCAGCAACCGACAGGGACGCTACAATGAGCAGTTCTTC. Encoded protein: CASSNRQGRYNEQFF.

The genes are TRBV2 and TRBJ1-5; tentatively, D is TRBD1 (5 bases). Germline lookup yields CDR1 SNHLY and CDR2 FYNNEI. The CDR3 loop spans 13 amino acids. Trimming pared 4 bases from V and 5 bases from J, leaving 9 bases between. The CDR3 is CASSAGEDQPQHF. CDR3 in DNA: TGTGCCAGCAGTGCGGGGGAAGATCAGCCCCAGCATTTT. The whole variable domain, filled in from reference TRBV2 and TRBJ1-5, reads EPEVTQTPSHQVTQMGQEVILRCVPISNHLYFYWYRQILGQKVEFLVSFYNNEISEKSEIFDDQFSVERPDGSNFTLKIRSTKLEDSAMYFCASSAGEDQPQHFGDGTRLSIL.

The chain couples TRBV19 to TRBJ2-1, with D maybe TRBD1 (5 bases). V gave up 3 bases and J gave up 2 bases, with 8 bases separating them. This CDR3 comprises 14 residues. The germline V gene has CDR1 LNHDA and CDR2 SQIVND (reference sequence). In DNA form, the CDR3 reads TGTGCCAGTAGTATTGTAGGGGCCTACAATGAGCAGTTCTTC. It yields the protein CASSIVGAYNEQFF. The full variable domain, in which reference TRBV19 and TRBJ2-1 provide the parts outside the CDR3, is DGGITQSPKYLFRKEGQNVTLSCEQNLNHDAMYWYRQDPGQGLRLIYYSQIVNDFQKGDIAEGYSVSREKKESFPLTVTSAQKNPTAFYLCASSIVGAYNEQFFGPGTRLTVL.

This rearrangement joins TRBV3-1 (or the pseudogene TRBV3-2) to TRBJ2-6, with 8 bases aligning to TRBD1. CDR3 length: 18 amino acids. V shed 0 bases, J shed 0 bases, and the junction held 4 bases outside the gene matches. From germline, CDR1 is LGHDT and CDR2 YNNKEL (reference sequence). CDR3 amino acids: CASSQEPGQASGANVLTF. CDR3 bases: TGTGCCAGCAGCCAAGAGCCGGGACAGGCCTCTGGGGCCAACGTCCTGACTTTC.

The chain couples TRBV4-1 to TRBJ2-1; 11 bases align to TRBD2. J lost 7 bases, V lost 2 bases, and 4 bases had no gene match. This CDR3 contains 15 residues. Germline V gives CDR1 MGHRA, CDR2 YSYEKL. The CDR3 DNA reads as TGCGCCAGCAGCCAACTTAGCGGGAGGGGTAATGAGCAGTTCTTC. Translation: CASSQLSGRGNEQFF.

V gene TRBV27 combines with J gene TRBJ2-7, with 9 nucleotides matching TRBD2. The germline CDR1 and CDR2 sequences are MNHEY and SMNVEV (reference sequence). With 3 bases clipped from V and 2 bases from J, the junction kept 5 bases outside the gene matches. CDR3 length: 15 residues. In DNA, the CDR3 is TGTGCCAGCAGTTTTTTTAGCGGGAGTACCTACGAGCAGTACTTC. Translation gives CASSFFSGSTYEQYF.

The chain uses TRBV14 and TRBJ2-3; a possible D gene is TRBD2 (6 bases). V gave up 5 bases and J gave up 2 bases, with 17 bases separating them. CDR1 and CDR2 (germline): SGHDN, FVKESK. The CDR3 has 16 residues. The CDR3 is CASSSLSGEHTDTQYF. The CDR3 nucleotides read TGTGCCAGCAGCTCGTTGTCGGGGGAACACACAGATACGCAGTATTTT.

The genes are TRBV9 and TRBJ2-3, with TRBD2 as a possible D gene (5 bases). Germline-derived CDR1 and CDR2 are SGDLS and YYNGEE. The CDR3 consists of 16 residues. V shed 0 bases and J shed 2 bases, with 13 bases lying between them. As DNA, the CDR3 is TGTGCCAGCAGCGTAGGTGGGGTGCGGGCCACAGATACGCAGTATTTT. Translated, it gives CASSVGGVRATDTQYF.

This CDR3 is CASSLDGGTGSGEKLFF. CDR3 DNA: TGTGCCAGCAGCTTGGATGGCGGGACAGGTTCGGGGGAAAAACTGTTTTTT. V is TRBV5-6 and J is TRBJ1-4; 8 bases map to TRBD1. The CDR3 is 17 amino acids. Unmatched junction bases numbered 12, after V lost 0 bases and J lost 8 bases. Germline loops: CDR1 SGHDT, CDR2 YYEEEE.

The J gene is TRBJ1-1, the V gene TRBV29-1; 7 positions agree with TRBD1. The CDR3 spans 15 residues. V lost 3 bases, J lost 1 base, and 8 bases stayed unmatched. CDR1 is SQVTM and CDR2 is ANQGSEA in the germline V gene. The DNA for the CDR3 is TGCAGCGTTGATGGCCGGGACAGAGGGAACACTGAAGCTTTCTTT. Translation: CSVDGRDRGNTEAFF.

The V gene is TRBV5-4, the J gene TRBJ2-7; the match to TRBD1 covers 10 bases. J lost 5 bases, V lost 3 bases, and 2 bases had no gene match. Germline-derived CDR1 and CDR2 are SGHNT and YYREEE (reference sequence). The CDR3 consists of 13 residues. This CDR3 reads CASSWDRGDEQYF. The DNA for the CDR3 is TGTGCCAGCAGCTGGGACAGGGGAGACGAGCAGTACTTC.

The V gene is TRBV25-1, the J gene TRBJ2-1, with 7 bases matching TRBD2. The V gene's germline CDR1 is MGHDK and CDR2 SYGVNS. CDR3 length equals 14 residues. Trimming removed 4 bases from V and 7 bases from J; junction bases left unmatched: 7. CDR3 nucleotide sequence: TGTGCCAGCAGTGGCGGGAGCCTTTCGAATGAGCAGTTCTTC. Translation gives CASSGGSLSNEQFF. Drawing the rest from reference TRBV25-1 and TRBJ2-1, the complete variable domain is EADIYQTPRYLVIGTGKKITLECSQTMGHDKMYWYQQDPGMELHLIHYSYGVNSTEKGDLSSESTVSRIRTEHFPLTLESARPSHTSQYLCASSGGSLSNEQFFGPGTRLTVL.

V gene TRBV7-9 combines with J gene TRBJ1-1; 8 bases agree with TRBD1. The junction had 13 bases not matched to a gene; V was cut back by 3 bases and J by 1 base. Germline loops: CDR1 SEHNR, CDR2 FQNEAQ (reference sequence). This CDR3 is built from 18 residues. CDR3 sequence (DNA): TGTGCCAGCAGCTTCTTTGGACAGGGATTAGGGGGGAACACTGAAGCTTTCTTT. Translation: CASSFFGQGLGGNTEAFF.

The rearrangement links TRBV15 to TRBJ1-6; TRBD1 aligns across 7 bases. V lost 5 bases and J lost 7; bases outside the gene matches: 5. Germline V lookup: CDR1 LNHNV, CDR2 YYDKDF (reference sequence). The CDR3 has 14 amino acids. CDR3 coding DNA: TGTGCCACCAGCGGGTGGGACAGAAATTCACCCCTCCACTTT. Amino acids: CATSGWDRNSPLHF.

The V call is TRBV5-6, the J call TRBJ2-7, with TRBD2 matching over 7 bases. Germline values: CDR1 SGHDT, CDR2 YYEEEE. J was trimmed by 3 bases and V by 0 bases; bases with no gene match: 6. The CDR3 contains 15 residues. Here the CDR3 reads CASSLVGGSFYEQYF. CDR3 nucleotides: TGTGCCAGCAGCTTGGTGGGCGGGAGTTTCTACGAGCAGTACTTC.

This clone was seen once. The chain links TRBV3-1 (or the pseudogene TRBV3-2) to TRBJ2-1, with 10 nucleotides matching TRBD1. V lost 4 bases and J lost 8; bases outside the gene matches: 14. From germline, CDR1 is LGHDT and CDR2 YNNKEL (reference sequence). The CDR3 loop spans 17 amino acids. This CDR3 is CASSPGLPGTGDDEQFF. CDR3 DNA: TGTGCCAGCAGCCCCGGACTACCCGGGACAGGGGACGATGAGCAGTTCTTC.

The rearrangement joins TRBV4-2 to TRBJ2-1; TRBD2 is a possible D gene (6 bases). The germline V gene encodes CDR1 LGHNA and CDR2 YNFKEQ. This CDR3 is 16 amino acids long. V was pared by 1 base and J by 0 bases, with 10 bases between. CDR3 in DNA: TGTGCCAGCAGCCAAGTTGGCGGGGACTCCTACAATGAGCAGTTCTTC. Encoded protein: CASSQVGGDSYNEQFF.

The rearrangement joins TRBV19 to TRBJ2-1; D gene ambiguous. The CDR3 covers 18 residues. Germline V gives CDR1 LNHDA, CDR2 SQIVND (reference sequence). V lost 1 base and J 0 bases, leaving 16 bases between the germline ends. The CDR3 bases are TGTGCCAGTAGTATAGTCCCTCGGTGGCCGGGCTCCTACAATGAGCAGTTCTTC. Translated, it gives CASSIVPRWPGSYNEQFF.

This rearrangement joins TRBV5-5 to TRBJ1-5; the D is unclear. The ends were cut back, 2 bases at V and 3 bases at J, with 12 bases in the middle. CDR3 length: 15 amino acids. Per the germline V gene, CDR1 is SGHKS and CDR2 is YYEKEE (reference sequence). This chain's CDR3 is CASSLNTGANQPQHF. As DNA, the CDR3 is TGTGCCAGCAGCTTAAACACGGGTGCCAATCAGCCCCAGCATTTT.

This clone showed up just once. CDR3: CASSPPEGGSTEAFF. CDR3 nucleotides: TGTGCCAGCAGCCCCCCTGAGGGGGGGAGCACTGAAGCTTTCTTT. V is TRBV7-8 and J is TRBJ1-1, with D maybe TRBD1 (6 bases). The V end was cut by 5 bases, the J end by 4 bases, with 17 bases between. This CDR3 comprises 15 residues. Germline V gene data show CDR1 as SGHVS and CDR2 as FQNEAQ.

The chain employs TRBV18 and TRBJ2-7, with a weak D call TRBD1 (6 bases). CDR1 is KGHSH and CDR2 is LQKENI in the germline V gene. V lost 5 bases and J lost 2, with 10 bases in between. The CDR3 is 13 amino acids. The chain's CDR3 is CASSAGTTYEQYF. CDR3 in DNA: TGTGCCAGCTCAGCCGGGACAACCTACGAGCAGTACTTC.

This chain connects TRBV5-1 to TRBJ2-1; no clear D gene. The germline V and J ends were trimmed by 2 bases and 3 bases, with 18 bases remaining between them. Per germline, CDR1 SGHRS and CDR2 YFSETQ. The CDR3 covers 17 residues. This chain's CDR3 is CASSFSWRTVDYNEQFF. CDR3 DNA sequence: TGCGCCAGCAGCTTCTCGTGGAGAACGGTAGACTACAATGAGCAGTTCTTC.

This sequence joins TRBV11-2 and TRBJ2-1, with 7 bases matching TRBD1. The germline V gene has CDR1 SGHAT and CDR2 FQNNGV. The junction had 7 bases not matched to a gene; V was cut back by 5 bases and J by 6 bases. CDR3 size: 14 residues. The CDR3 nucleotides are TGTGCCAGCAGCAGCTACGACAGGGCCAATGAGCAGTTCTTC. It encodes CASSSYDRANEQFF.

V usage is TRBV3-1 (or the pseudogene TRBV3-2) and J usage is TRBJ1-1; 12 bases are a match to TRBD1. The germline V gene encodes CDR1 LGHDT and CDR2 YNNKEL (reference sequence). This CDR3 region has 16 residues. Germline trimming cut 3 bases from V and 1 base from J; bases unmatched to any gene: 3. The CDR3, as DNA: TGTGCCAGCAGCCATCGGGACAGGGGGCCGAACACTGAAGCTTTCTTT. Its protein product is CASSHRDRGPNTEAFF.

V usage is TRBV29-1 and J usage is TRBJ2-1; a weak D match, TRBD1 (7 bases). Per the germline V gene, CDR1 is SQVTM and CDR2 is ANQGSEA. V lost 1 base to trimming and J lost 5 bases, with 18 bases between them. CDR3 length equals 16 residues. This chain's CDR3 is CSVEGQGGSTNNEQFF. The CDR3 nucleotides are TGCAGCGTTGAAGGTCAGGGGGGCTCTACTAACAATGAGCAGTTCTTC.

This chain connects TRBV11-1 to TRBJ1-4; 7 bases fit TRBD1. V shed 2 bases, J shed 5 bases, and the junction held 5 bases outside the gene matches. The germline V gene has CDR1 SGHAT and CDR2 FQDESV (reference sequence). The CDR3 is 15 amino acids. DNA for the CDR3: TGTGCCAGCAGCTTATCCGGGACAGAAAATGAAAAACTGTTTTTT. Its translation: CASSLSGTENEKLFF. Complete variable domain (other parts from reference TRBV11-1 and TRBJ1-4): EAEVAQSPRYKITEKSQAVAFWCDPISGHATLYWYRQILGQGPELLVQFQDESVVDDSQLPKDRFSAERLKGVDSTLKIQPAELGDSAMYLCASSLSGTENEKLFFGSGTQLSVL.